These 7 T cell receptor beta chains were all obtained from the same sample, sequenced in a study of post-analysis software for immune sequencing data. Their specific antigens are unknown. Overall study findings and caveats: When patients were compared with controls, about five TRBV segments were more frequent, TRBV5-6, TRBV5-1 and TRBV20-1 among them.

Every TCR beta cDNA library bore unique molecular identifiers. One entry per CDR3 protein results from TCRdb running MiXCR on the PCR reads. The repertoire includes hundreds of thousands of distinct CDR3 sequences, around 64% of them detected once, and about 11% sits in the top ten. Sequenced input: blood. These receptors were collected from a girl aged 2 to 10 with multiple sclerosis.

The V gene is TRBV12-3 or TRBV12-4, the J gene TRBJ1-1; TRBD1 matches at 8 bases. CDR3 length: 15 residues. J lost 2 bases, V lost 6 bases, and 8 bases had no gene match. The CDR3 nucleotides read TGTGCCAGCAGCCCTCAAGGGACAGGAAACACTGAAGCTTTCTTT. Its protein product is CASSPQGTGNTEAFF.

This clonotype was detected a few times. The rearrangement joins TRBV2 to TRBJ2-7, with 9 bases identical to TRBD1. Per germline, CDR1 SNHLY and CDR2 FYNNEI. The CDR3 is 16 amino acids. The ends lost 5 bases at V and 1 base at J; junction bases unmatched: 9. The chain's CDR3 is CASSNRGPGASYEQYF. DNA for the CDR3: TGTGCCAGCAGTAACAGGGGGCCGGGAGCGTCCTACGAGCAGTACTTC.

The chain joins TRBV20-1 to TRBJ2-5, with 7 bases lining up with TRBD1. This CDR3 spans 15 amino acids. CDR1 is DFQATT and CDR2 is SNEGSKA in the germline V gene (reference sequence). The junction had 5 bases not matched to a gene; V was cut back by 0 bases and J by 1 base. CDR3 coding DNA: TGCAGTGCTAGAGAGCCAGGGACAGCCCAAGAGACCCAGTACTTC. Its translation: CSAREPGTAQETQYF.

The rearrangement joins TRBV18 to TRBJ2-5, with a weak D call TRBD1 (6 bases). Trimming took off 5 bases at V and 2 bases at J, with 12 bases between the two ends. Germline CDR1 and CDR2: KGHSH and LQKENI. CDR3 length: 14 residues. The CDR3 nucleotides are TGTGCCAGCTCATCGCTAACAGGGCAAGAGACCCAGTACTTC. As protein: CASSSLTGQETQYF.

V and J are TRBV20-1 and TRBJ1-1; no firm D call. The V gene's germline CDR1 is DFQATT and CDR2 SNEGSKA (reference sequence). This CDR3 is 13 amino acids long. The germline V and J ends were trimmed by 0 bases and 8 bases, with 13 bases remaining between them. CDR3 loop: CSARDRLTREAFF. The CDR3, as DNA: TGCAGTGCTAGAGACCGCCTGACAAGGGAAGCTTTCTTT.

The CDR3 reads CASILDRGQLGYTF. The CDR3 nucleotides are TGTGCCAGCATCCTGGACAGGGGGCAGCTTGGCTACACCTTC. V gene TRBV2 combines with J gene TRBJ1-2, with TRBD1 matching 11 bases. J lost 7 bases, V lost 7 bases, and 8 bases had no gene match. The CDR3 contains 14 residues. Germline CDR1 SNHLY, CDR2 FYNNEI.

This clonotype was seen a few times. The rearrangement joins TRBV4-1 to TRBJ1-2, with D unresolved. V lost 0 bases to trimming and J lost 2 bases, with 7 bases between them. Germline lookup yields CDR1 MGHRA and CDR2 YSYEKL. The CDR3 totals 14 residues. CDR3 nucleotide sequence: TGCGCCAGCAGCCAAGAGCGCGGGAACTATGGCTACACCTTC. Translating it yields CASSQERGNYGYTF.